This T cell receptor (beta chain) is drawn from a study of T cells in Graves' hyperthyroidism and ophthalmopathy. Findings and limits, study-wide: Most clonotypes that expanded in the thyroid above 0.001 also showed up in blood. Patients with ophthalmopathy were separated from those with stable hyperthyroidism by a 13 V-J model.

The authors obtained PBMCs from more than 9.5 ml of fresh peripheral blood. Using RNA transcripts as the source, TCR beta CDR3 regions were amplified. The TCR CDR3 first-round RT-PCR relied on the HTBI primer set. TCRdb analysed the multiplex PCR reads with MiXCR anew, one entry per CDR3 protein. The table records roughly 520,000 distinct CDR3 sequences, around a quarter of them present only once. Germline assignment: CDR1 SGDLS and CDR2 YYNGEE. The CDR3 runs 13 residues. Trimming removed 8 bases from V and 2 bases from J; junction bases left unmatched: 5. This clonotype came up many times. Its specificity is unknown.

The chain employs TRBV9 and TRBJ2-5; TRBD2 matches at 8 bases. Sequenced material: blood. The sequence came from a woman in her 30s with Graves' ophthalmopathy. The CDR3 DNA sequence: TGTGCCAGTAGTGTAGCGGGGCAAGAGACCCAGTACTTC. The encoded protein is CASSVAGQETQYF.